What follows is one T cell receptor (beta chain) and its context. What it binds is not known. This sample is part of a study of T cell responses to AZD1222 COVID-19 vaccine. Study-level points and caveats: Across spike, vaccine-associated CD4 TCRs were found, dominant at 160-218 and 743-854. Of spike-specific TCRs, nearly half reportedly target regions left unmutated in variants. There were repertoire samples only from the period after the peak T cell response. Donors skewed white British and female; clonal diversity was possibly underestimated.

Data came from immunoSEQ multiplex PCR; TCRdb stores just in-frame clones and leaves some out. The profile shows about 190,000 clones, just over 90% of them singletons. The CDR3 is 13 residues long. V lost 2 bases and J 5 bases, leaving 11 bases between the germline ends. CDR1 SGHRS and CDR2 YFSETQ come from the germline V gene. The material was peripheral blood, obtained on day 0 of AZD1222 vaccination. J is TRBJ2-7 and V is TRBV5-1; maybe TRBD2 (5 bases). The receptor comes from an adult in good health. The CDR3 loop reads CASSFRASNEQYF. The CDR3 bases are TGCGCCAGCAGCTTCCGGGCTAGCAACGAGCAGTACTTC.